The present T cell receptor beta chain was sequenced within a study of CD8 T cells in ankylosing spondylitis. The CDR3 extends over 13 amino acids. Trimming at V came to 6 bases and at J to 3 bases, leaving 3 bases not matched to a gene. Germline CDR1 DFQATT, CDR2 SNEGSKA (reference sequence). This clonotype was observed many times. Its antigen is still unknown. Findings and limits, study-wide: Clones that were linked to disease were CD8+ and were relatively rare in peripheral blood.

Researchers built TCR beta libraries using quantitative 5'-RACE with molecular barcodes. TCRdb recomputed calls from the 5' RACE reads with MiXCR, one row per CDR3 protein. Of 150,000 to 200,000 distinct CDR3 sequences listed, 13% are singletons. This clonotype originated in a female donor with ankylosing spondylitis or in good health (not recorded which). The sample consisted of blood, either unsorted or a sorted T cell fraction (not recorded which). This chain links TRBV20-1 with TRBJ2-3, with TRBD2 matching over 10 bases. CDR3 amino acids: CSASSGSTDTQYF. CDR3 nucleotides: TGCAGTGCGTCTAGCGGGAGTACAGATACGCAGTATTTT.